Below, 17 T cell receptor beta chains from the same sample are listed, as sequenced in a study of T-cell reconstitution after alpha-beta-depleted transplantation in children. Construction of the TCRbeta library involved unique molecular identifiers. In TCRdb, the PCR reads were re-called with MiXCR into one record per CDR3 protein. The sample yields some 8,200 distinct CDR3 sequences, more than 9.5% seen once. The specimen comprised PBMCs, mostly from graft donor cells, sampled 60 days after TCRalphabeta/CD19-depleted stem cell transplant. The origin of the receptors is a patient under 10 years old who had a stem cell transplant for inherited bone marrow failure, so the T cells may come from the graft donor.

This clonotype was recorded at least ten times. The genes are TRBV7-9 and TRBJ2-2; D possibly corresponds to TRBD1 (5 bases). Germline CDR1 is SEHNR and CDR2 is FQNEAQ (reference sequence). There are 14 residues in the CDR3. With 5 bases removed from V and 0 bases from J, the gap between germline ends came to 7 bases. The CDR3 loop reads CASSQQANTGELFF. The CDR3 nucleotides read TGTGCCAGCAGCCAACAGGCGAACACCGGGGAGCTGTTTTTT.

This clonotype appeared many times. CDR3 sequence: CASSLANNYEQYF. The DNA of the CDR3 is TGTGCCAGCAGCTTAGCGAACAACTACGAGCAGTACTTC. This chain connects TRBV7-9 to TRBJ2-7, with D unclear. CDR1 is SEHNR and CDR2 is FQNEAQ in the germline V gene (reference sequence). The CDR3 sequence is 13 residues long. Trimming took off 0 bases at V and 3 bases at J, with 6 bases between the two ends.

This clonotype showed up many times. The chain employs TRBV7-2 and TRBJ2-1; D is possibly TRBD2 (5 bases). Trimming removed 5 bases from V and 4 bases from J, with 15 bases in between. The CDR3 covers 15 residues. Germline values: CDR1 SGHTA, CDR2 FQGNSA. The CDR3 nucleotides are TGTGCCAGCAGCCCACAATGGTCGGGATACAATGAGCAGTTCTTC. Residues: CASSPQWSGYNEQFF.

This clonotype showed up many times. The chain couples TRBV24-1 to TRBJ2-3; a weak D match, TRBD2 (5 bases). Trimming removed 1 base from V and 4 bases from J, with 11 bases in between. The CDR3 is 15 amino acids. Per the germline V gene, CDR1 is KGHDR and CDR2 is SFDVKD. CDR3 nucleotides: TGTGCCACCAGTGATTTTAAAACTAGATCAGATACGCAGTATTTT. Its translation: CATSDFKTRSDTQYF.

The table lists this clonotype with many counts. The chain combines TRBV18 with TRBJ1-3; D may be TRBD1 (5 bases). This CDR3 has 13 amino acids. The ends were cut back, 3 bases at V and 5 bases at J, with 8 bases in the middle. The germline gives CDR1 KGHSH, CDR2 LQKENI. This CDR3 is CASSPRVRNTIYF. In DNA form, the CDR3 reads TGTGCCAGCTCACCCAGGGTGCGAAACACCATATATTTT.

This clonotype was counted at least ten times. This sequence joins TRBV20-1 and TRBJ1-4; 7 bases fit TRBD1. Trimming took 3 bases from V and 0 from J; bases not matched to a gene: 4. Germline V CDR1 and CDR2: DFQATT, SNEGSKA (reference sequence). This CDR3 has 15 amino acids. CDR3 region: CSARGQWATNEKLFF. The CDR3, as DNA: TGCAGTGCTAGGGGACAGTGGGCAACTAATGAAAAACTGTTTTTT.

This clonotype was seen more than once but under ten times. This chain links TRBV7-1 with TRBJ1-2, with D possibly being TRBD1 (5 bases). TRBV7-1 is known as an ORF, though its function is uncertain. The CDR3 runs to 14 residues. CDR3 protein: CGSSSGRTNYGYTF. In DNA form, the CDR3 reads TGTGGGAGCAGCTCAGGGCGAACTAACTATGGCTACACCTTC.

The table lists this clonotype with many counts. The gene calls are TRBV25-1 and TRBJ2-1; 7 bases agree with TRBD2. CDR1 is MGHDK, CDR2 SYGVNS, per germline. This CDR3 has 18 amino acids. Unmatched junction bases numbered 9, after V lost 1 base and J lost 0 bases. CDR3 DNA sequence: TGTGCCAGCAGTGAATCAACGGGGCAGCGGGGCTCCTACAATGAGCAGTTCTTC. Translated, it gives CASSESTGQRGSYNEQFF.

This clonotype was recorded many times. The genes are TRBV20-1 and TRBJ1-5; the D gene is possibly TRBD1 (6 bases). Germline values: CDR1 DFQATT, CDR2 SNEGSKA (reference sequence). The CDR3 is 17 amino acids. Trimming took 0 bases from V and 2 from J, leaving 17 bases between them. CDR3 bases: TGCAGTGCTAGAGATCCACCGGGGGCTTGTGGCAATCAGCCCCAGCATTTT. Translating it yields CSARDPPGACGNQPQHF.

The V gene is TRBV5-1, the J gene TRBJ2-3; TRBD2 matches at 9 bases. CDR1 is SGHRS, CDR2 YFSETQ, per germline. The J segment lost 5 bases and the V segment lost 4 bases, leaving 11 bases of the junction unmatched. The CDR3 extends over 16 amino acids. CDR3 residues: CASSLQRGAGIDTQYF. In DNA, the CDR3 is TGCGCCAGCAGCCTCCAGCGGGGGGCCGGGATAGATACGCAGTATTTT. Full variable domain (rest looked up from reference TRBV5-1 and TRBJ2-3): KAGVTQTPRYLIKTRGQQVTLSCSPISGHRSVSWYQQTPGQGLQFLFEYFSETQRNKGNFPGRFSGRQFSNSRSEMNVSTLELGDSALYLCASSLQRGAGIDTQYFGPGTRLTVL.

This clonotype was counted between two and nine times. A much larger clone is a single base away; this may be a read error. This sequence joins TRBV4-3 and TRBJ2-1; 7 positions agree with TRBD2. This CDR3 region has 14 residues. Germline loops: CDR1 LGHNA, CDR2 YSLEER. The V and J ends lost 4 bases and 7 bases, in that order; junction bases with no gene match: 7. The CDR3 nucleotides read TGCGCCAGCAGCCGGCTAGCGGTAGAAAATGAGCAGTTCTTC. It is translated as CASSRLAVENEQFF.

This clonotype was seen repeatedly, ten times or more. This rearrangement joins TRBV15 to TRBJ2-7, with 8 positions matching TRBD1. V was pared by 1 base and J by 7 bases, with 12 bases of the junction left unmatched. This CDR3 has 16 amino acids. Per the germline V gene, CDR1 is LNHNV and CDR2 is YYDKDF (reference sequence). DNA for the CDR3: TGTGCCACCAGCAGAGGGCGCGGACAGGGATTGGGTGAGCAGTACTTC. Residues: CATSRGRGQGLGEQYF.

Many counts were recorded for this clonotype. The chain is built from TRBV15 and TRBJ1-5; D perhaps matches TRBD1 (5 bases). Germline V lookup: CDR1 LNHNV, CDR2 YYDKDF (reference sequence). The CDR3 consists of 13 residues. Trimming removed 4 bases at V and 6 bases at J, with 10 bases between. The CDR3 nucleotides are TGTGCCACCAGCATCTATAGGGGTCAGCCCCAGCATTTT. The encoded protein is CATSIYRGQPQHF.

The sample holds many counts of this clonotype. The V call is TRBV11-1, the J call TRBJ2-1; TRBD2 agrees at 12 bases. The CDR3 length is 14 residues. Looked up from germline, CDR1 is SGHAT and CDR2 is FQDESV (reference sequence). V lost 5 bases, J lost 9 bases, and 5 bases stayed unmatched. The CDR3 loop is CASSRLAGVLEQFF. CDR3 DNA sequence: TGTGCCAGCAGCCGACTAGCGGGAGTCCTTGAGCAGTTCTTC.

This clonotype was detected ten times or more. CDR3 coding DNA: TGTGCCAGCAGCCGGACTAGCGGGAGCGGGGCAGATACGCAGTATTTT. It encodes CASSRTSGSGADTQYF. This chain joins TRBV7-2 and TRBJ2-3; 13 nucleotides match TRBD2. The V and J ends lost 5 bases and 4 bases, in that order; junction bases with no gene match: 6. Germline V gene data show CDR1 as SGHTA and CDR2 as FQGNSA. This CDR3 contains 16 residues.

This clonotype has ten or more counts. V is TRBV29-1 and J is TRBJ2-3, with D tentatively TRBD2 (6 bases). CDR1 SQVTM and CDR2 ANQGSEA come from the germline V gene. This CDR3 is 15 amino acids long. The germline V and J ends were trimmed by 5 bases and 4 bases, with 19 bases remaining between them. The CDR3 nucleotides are TGCAGCGTTTCCGGGAGCTACTTAATTGCAGATACGCAGTATTTT. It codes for CSVSGSYLIADTQYF.

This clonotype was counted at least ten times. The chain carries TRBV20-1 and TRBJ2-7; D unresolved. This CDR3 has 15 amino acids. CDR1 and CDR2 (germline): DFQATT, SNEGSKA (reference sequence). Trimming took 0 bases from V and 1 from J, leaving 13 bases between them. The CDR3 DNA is TGCAGTGCTAGAGATCTACGGGTAGGGTCCTACGAGCAGTACTTC. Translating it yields CSARDLRVGSYEQYF.